Below are 2 T cell receptor beta chains sequenced from a single sample in a study of blood T cell repertoires in COVID-19. The protocol was immunoSEQ multiplex PCR, while the TCRdb copy is restricted to in-frame clones and leaves out a portion. The profile shows about 180,000 clones, around 85% of them singletons. Material: PBMCs or T cells enriched from blood (not recorded which). The receptor set was obtained from a man aged 35 to 55 who had recovered from COVID-19.

The rearrangement joins TRBV5-1 to TRBJ1-1; 9 positions agree with TRBD1. The J segment lost 6 bases and the V segment lost 0 bases, leaving 6 bases of the junction unmatched. This CDR3 is built from 15 residues. Germline values: CDR1 SGHRS, CDR2 YFSETQ. The CDR3 DNA sequence: TGCGCCAGCAGCTTGGTGGGACAGGGAATAGCTGAAGCTTTCTTT. Translation: CASSLVGQGIAEAFF.

The chain joins TRBV3-1 (or the pseudogene TRBV3-2) to TRBJ1-4; D remains unclear. This CDR3 has 16 amino acids. V shed 0 bases and J shed 7 bases, with 15 bases lying between them. Germline CDR1 reads LGHDT; CDR2 reads YNNKEL (reference sequence). CDR3 sequence reads: CASSQDRRGLGEKLFF. CDR3 nucleotide sequence: TGTGCCAGCAGCCAAGATCGCAGAGGGCTTGGTGAAAAACTGTTTTTT.